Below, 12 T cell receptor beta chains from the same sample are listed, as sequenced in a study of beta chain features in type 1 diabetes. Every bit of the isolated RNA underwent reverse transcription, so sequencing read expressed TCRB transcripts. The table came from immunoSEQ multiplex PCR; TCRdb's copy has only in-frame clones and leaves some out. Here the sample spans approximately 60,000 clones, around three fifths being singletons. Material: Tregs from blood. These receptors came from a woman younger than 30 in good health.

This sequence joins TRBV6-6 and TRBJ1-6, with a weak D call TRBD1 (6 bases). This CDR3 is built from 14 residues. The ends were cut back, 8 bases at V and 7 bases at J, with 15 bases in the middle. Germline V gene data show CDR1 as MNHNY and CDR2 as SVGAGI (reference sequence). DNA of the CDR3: TGTGCCAGCCGTTCGACAGGAGGAAATTCACCCCTCCACTTT. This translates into CASRSTGGNSPLHF.

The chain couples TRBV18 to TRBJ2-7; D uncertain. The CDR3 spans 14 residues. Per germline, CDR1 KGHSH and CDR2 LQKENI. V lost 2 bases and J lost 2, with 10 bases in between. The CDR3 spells CASSPTQVAYEQYF. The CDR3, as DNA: TGTGCCAGCTCACCAACTCAGGTCGCCTACGAGCAGTACTTC.

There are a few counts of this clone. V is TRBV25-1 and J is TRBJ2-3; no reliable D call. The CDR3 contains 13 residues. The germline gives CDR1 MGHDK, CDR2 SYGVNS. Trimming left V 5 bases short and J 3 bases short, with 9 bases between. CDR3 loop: CASSYPVTDTQYF. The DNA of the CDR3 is TGTGCCAGCAGTTATCCGGTAACAGATACGCAGTATTTT.

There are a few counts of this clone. CDR3 loop: CASSLQGATNEKLFF. CDR3 DNA: TGTGCCAGCAGCTTACAGGGGGCAACTAATGAAAAACTGTTTTTT. The chain uses TRBV7-2 and TRBJ1-4; 7 bases fit TRBD1. The CDR3 totals 15 residues. CDR1 is SGHTA and CDR2 is FQGNSA in the germline V gene. The trim removed 2 bases at V and 0 bases at J, leaving 0 bases unmatched.

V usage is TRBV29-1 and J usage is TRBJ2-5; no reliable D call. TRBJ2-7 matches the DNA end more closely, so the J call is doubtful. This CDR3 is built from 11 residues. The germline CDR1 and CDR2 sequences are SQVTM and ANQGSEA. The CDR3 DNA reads TGCAGCGTTGCACAGAATTACGAGCAGTACTTC. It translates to CSVAQNYEQYF.

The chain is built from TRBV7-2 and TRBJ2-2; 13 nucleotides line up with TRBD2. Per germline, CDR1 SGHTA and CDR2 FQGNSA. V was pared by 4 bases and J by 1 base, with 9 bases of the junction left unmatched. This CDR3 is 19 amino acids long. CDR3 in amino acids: CASSSFGLAGVRNTGELFF. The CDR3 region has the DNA TGTGCCAGCAGCTCATTCGGACTAGCGGGAGTCAGGAACACCGGGGAGCTGTTTTTT.

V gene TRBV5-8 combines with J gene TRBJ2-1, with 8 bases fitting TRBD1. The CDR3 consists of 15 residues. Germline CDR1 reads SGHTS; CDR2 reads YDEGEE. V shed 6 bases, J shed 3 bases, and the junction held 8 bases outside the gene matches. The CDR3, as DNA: TGTGCCAGCATGCGACAGGGGCTCAACTACAATGAGCAGTTCTTC. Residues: CASMRQGLNYNEQFF.

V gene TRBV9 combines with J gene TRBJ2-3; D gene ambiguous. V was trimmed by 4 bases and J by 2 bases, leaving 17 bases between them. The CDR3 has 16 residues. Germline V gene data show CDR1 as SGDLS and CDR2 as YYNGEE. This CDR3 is CASSSHPDTLTDTQYF. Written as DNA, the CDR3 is TGTGCCAGCAGCTCCCACCCCGATACTCTCACAGATACGCAGTATTTT.

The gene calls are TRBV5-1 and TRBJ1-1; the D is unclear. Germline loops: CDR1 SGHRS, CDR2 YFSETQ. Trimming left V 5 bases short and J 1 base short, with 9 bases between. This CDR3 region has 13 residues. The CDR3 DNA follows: TGCGCCAGCAGTACATATTGGAACACTGAAGCTTTCTTT. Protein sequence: CASSTYWNTEAFF.

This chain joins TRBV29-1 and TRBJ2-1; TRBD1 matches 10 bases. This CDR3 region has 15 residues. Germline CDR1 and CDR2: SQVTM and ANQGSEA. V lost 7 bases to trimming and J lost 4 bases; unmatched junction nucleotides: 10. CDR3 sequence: CSARRDRGLYNEQFF. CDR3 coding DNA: TGCAGCGCTCGGAGGGACAGGGGCTTATACAATGAGCAGTTCTTC.

CDR3 nucleotide sequence: TGCAGTGTTCCGACAGCCACTGAAGCTTTCTTT. Translating it yields CSVPTATEAFF. The V and J genes are TRBV20-1 and TRBJ1-1; a weak D match, TRBD1 (5 bases). The CDR3 loop spans 11 amino acids. Germline lookup yields CDR1 DFQATT and CDR2 SNEGSKA (reference sequence). V was clipped by 7 bases and J by 4 bases, with 10 bases between them.

CDR3 amino acids: CASSPRQSSYNEQFF. CDR3 nucleotide sequence: TGTGCCAGCAGCCCCCGACAGAGCTCCTACAATGAGCAGTTCTTC. V usage is TRBV9 and J usage is TRBJ2-1, with D tentatively TRBD1 (5 bases). The length of the CDR3 is 15 residues. The germline gives CDR1 SGDLS, CDR2 YYNGEE. V was shortened by 4 bases and J by 0 bases, with 11 bases between the two germline ends. Together with reference TRBV9 and TRBJ2-1, the CDR3 gives the full variable domain: DSGVTQTPKHLITATGQRVTLRCSPRSGDLSVYWYQQSLDQGLQFLIQYYNGEERAKGNILERFSAQQFPDLHSELNLSSLELGDSALYFCASSPRQSSYNEQFFGPGTRLTVL.